The clone carrying this TCR beta chain appeared a few times. TCRdb's copy holds only in-frame clones and misses some; the assay was immunoSEQ multiplex PCR. The sample shows approximately 170,000 clones, roughly 84% of them seen only once. The data belong to a study of blood T cell repertoires in COVID-19. CDR1 and CDR2 (germline): SGHVS, FQNEAQ. Trimming left V 3 bases short and J 14 bases short, with 18 bases between. This CDR3 region has 13 residues. The receptor was isolated from an older man with COVID-19, enrolled during active disease. Sequenced material: peripheral blood. The rearrangement links TRBV7-8 to TRBJ2-3, with D possibly being TRBD2 (5 bases). The CDR3: CASSFGGQGSPYF. The CDR3 DNA is TGTGCCAGCAGCTTCGGCGGGCAAGGGTCCCCGTATTTT.